This TCR beta chain came from a study of blood T cells in healthy people across ages. With a J-beta primer mix and a sample-barcoded 5' primer, a second PCR ran roughly 6 to 11 cycles. MiXCR was run by TCRdb on the 5' RACE reads, yielding one entry per CDR3 protein. Of approximately 730,000 distinct CDR3 sequences in the sample, 53% were seen once. The sequence derives from an elderly man in good health. The sample was blood.

The CDR3 loop is CSASGAGAHQPQHF. CDR3 bases: TGCAGTGCGTCAGGGGCAGGGGCGCATCAGCCCCAGCATTTT. This chain links TRBV20-1 with TRBJ1-5, with a possible D match to TRBD1 (6 bases). The CDR3 runs 14 residues. Trimming left V 6 bases short and J 5 bases short, with 17 bases between. Germline CDR1 and CDR2: DFQATT and SNEGSKA (reference sequence).